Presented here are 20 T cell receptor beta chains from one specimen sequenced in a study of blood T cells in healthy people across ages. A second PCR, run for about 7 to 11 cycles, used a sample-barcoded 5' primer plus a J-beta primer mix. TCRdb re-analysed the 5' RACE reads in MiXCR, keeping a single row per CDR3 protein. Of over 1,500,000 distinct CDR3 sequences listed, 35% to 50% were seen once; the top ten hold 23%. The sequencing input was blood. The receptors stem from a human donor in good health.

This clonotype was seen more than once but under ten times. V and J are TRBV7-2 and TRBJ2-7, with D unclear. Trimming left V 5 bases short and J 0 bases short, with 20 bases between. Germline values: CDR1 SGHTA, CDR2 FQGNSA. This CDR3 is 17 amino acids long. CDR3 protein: CASSRPLTQAYSYEQYF. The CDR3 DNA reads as TGTGCCAGCAGCCGACCATTGACTCAGGCCTACTCCTACGAGCAGTACTTC.

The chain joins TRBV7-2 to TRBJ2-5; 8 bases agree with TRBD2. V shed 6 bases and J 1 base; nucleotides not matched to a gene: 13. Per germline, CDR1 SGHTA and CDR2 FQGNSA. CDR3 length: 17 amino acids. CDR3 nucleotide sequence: TGTGCCAGCAGTCCAAGCTATAGCGGGGCACTCCAAGAGACCCAGTACTTC. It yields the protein CASSPSYSGALQETQYF.

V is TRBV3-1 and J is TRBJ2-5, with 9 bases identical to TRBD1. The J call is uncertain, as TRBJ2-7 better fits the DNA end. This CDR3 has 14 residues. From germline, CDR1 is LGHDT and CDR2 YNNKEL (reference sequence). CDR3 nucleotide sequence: TGTGCCAGCAGCCCTAGGACAGGGGAACCCGAGCAGTACTTC. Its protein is CASSPRTGEPEQYF.

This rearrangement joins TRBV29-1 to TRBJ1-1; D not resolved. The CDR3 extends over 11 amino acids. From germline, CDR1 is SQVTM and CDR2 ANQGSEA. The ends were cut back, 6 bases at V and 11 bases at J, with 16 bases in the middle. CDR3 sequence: CSVGVPGDAFF. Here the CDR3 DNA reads TGCAGCGTCGGGGTACCTGGTGATGCTTTCTTT. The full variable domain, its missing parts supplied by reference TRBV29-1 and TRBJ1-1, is SAVISQKPSRDICQRGTSLTIQCQVDSQVTMMFWYRQQPGQSLTLIATANQGSEATYESGFVIDKFPISRPNLTFSTLTVSNMSPEDSSIYLCSVGVPGDAFFGQGTRLTVV.

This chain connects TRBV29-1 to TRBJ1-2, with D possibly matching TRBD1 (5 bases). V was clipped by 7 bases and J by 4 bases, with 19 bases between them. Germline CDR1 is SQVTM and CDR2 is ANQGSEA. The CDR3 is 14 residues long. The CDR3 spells CSGLGHLIRYGYTF. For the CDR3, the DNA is TGCAGCGGCCTCGGACACCTTATTCGCTATGGCTACACCTTC.

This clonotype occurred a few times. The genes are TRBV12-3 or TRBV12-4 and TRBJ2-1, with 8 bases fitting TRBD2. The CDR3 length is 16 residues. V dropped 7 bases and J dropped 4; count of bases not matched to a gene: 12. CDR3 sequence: CASTSSTSGPYNEQFF. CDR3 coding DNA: TGTGCCAGCACCTCAAGTACTAGCGGTCCGTACAATGAGCAGTTCTTC.

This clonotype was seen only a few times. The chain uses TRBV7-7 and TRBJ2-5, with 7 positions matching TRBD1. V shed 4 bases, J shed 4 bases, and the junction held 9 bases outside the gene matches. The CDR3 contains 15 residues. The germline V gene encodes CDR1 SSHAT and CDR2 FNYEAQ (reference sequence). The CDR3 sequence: CASSSDRDTRETQYF. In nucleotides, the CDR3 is TGTGCCAGCAGCTCCGACAGGGACACAAGAGAGACCCAGTACTTC.

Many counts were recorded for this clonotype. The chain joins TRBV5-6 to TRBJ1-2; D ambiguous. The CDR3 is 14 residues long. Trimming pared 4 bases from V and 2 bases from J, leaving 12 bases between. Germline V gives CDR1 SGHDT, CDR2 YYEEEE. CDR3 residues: CASSLNPRNYGYTF. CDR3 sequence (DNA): TGTGCCAGCAGCCTTAATCCGAGAAACTATGGCTACACCTTC.

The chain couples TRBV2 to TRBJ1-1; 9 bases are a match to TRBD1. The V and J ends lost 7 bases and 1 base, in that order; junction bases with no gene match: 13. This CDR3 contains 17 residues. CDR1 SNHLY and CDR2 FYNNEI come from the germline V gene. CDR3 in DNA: TGTGCCAGCATCACACGGACAGGGGAGAGCTCGAACACTGAAGCTTTCTTT. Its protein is CASITRTGESSNTEAFF.

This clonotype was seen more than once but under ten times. The CDR3 spells CSVGVGRGYEQYF. Written as DNA, the CDR3 is TGCAGCGTTGGGGTAGGCCGAGGCTACGAGCAGTACTTC. The chain employs TRBV29-1 and TRBJ2-7; D call uncertain. V lost 4 bases to trimming and J lost 3 bases, with 13 bases between them. The CDR3 runs to 13 residues. The germline CDR1 and CDR2 sequences are SQVTM and ANQGSEA.

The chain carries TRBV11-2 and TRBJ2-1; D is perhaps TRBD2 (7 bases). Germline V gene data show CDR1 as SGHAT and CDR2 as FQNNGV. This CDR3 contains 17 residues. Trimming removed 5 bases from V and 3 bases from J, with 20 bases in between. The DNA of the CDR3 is TGTGCCAGCAGCCCCCTTATTCCGGGGGGCTTCTACAATGAGCAGTTCTTC. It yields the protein CASSPLIPGGFYNEQFF.

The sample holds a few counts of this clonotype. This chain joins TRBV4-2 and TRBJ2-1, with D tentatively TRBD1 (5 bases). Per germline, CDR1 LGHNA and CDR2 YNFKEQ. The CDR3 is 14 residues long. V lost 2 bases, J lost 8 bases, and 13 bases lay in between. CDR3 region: CASSQPQDIDEQFF. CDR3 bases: TGTGCCAGCAGCCAACCACAGGACATTGATGAGCAGTTCTTC.

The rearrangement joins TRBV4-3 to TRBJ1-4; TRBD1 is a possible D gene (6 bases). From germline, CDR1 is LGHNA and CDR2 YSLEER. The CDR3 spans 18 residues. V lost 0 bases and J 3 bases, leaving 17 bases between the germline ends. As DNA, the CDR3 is TGCGCCAGCAGCCAAGAGCCCCAATGGACAGCTGCTAATGAAAAACTGTTTTTT. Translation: CASSQEPQWTAANEKLFF.

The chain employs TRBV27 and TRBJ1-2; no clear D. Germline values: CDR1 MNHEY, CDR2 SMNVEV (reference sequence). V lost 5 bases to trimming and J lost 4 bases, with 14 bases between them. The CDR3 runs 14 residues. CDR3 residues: CASSLKGTSYGYTF. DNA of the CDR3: TGTGCCAGCAGTCTCAAGGGAACCTCCTATGGCTACACCTTC.

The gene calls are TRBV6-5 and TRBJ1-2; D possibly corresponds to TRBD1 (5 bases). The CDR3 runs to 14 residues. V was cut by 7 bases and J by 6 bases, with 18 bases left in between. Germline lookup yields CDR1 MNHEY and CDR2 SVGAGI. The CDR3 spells CASTVRGGTNGYTF. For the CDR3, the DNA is TGTGCCAGCACCGTTCGCGGGGGAACTAATGGCTACACCTTC.

CDR3 loop: CSAALRAGRMYNEQFF. The CDR3 region has the DNA TGCAGTGCTGCCTTGCGAGCGGGGCGAATGTACAATGAGCAGTTCTTC. The genes are TRBV20-1 and TRBJ2-1; 7 bases line up with TRBD2. Unmatched junction bases numbered 14, after V lost 5 bases and J lost 4 bases. This CDR3 contains 16 residues. Germline V gives CDR1 DFQATT, CDR2 SNEGSKA (reference sequence).

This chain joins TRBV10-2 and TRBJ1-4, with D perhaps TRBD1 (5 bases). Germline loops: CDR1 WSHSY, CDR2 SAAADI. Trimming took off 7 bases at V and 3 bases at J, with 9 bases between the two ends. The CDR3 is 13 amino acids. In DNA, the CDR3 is TGCGCCAGCACAAGGGACCCTAATGAAAAACTGTTTTTT. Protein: CASTRDPNEKLFF.

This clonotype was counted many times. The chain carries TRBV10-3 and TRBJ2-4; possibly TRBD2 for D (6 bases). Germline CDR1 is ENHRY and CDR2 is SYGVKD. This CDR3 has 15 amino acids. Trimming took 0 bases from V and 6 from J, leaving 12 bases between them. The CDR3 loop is CAISESNRGGNIQYF. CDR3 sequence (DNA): TGTGCCATCAGTGAGTCGAATAGGGGAGGAAACATTCAGTACTTC.

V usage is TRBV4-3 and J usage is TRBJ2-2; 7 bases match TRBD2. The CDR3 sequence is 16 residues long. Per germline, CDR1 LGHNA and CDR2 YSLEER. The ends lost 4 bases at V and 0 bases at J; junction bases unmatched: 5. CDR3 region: CASSPIGTTNTGELFF. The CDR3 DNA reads TGCGCCAGCAGCCCTATAGGGACTACGAACACCGGGGAGCTGTTTTTT.

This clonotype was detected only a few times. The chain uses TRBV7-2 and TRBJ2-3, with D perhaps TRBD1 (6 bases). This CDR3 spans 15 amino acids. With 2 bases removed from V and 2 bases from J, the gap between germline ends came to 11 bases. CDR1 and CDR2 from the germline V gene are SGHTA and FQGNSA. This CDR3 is CASSLQGSPTDTQYF. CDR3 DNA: TGTGCCAGCAGCTTACAGGGGTCTCCCACAGATACGCAGTATTTT.